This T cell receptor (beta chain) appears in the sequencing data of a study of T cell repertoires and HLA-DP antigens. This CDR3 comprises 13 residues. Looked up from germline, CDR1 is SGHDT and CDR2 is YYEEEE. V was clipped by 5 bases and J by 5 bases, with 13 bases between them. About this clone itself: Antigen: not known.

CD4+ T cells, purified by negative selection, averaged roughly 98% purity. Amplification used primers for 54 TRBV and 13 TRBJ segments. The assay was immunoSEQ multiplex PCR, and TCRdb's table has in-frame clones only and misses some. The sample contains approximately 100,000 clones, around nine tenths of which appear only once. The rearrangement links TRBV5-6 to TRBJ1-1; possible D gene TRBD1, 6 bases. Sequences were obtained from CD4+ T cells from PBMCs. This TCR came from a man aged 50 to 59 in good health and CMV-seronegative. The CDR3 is CASSSTGLTEAFF. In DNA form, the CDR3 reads TGTGCCAGCAGTTCTACAGGGTTGACTGAAGCTTTCTTT.